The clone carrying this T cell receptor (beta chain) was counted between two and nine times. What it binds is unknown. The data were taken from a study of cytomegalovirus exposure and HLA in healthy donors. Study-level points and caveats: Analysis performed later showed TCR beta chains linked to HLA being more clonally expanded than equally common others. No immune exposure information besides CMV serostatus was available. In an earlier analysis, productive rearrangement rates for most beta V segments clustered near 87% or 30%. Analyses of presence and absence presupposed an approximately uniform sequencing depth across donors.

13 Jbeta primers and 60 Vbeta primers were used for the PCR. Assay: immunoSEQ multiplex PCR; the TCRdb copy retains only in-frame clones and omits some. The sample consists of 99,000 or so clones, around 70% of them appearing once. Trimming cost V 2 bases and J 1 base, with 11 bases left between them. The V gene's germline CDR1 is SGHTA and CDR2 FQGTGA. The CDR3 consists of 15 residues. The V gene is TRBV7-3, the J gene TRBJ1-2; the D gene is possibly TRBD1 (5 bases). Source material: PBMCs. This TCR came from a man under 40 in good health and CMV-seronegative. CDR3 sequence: CASSLGDRNNYGYTF. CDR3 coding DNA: TGTGCCAGCAGCTTAGGAGACAGAAATAACTATGGCTACACCTTC.